One sample yielded the 10 T cell receptor beta chains listed below, sequenced in a study of preoperative IRX-2 immunotherapy in early breast cancer. This sample's treatment: preoperative locoregional IRX-2 cytokine immunotherapy. TCRdb keeps only in-frame clones here, not all; method: immunoSEQ multiplex PCR. Of around 28,000 clones listed, nearly 90% are singletons. The biological material was taken from a patient treated with IRX-2 immunotherapy. The receptors shown here come from a human donor with breast cancer.

The genes are TRBV19 and TRBJ2-2; D is unresolved. Germline values: CDR1 LNHDA, CDR2 SQIVND (reference sequence). V lost 4 bases and J 1 base, leaving 10 bases between the germline ends. The CDR3 contains 15 residues. The CDR3 loop reads CASSTPGLNTGELFF. As DNA, the CDR3 is TGTGCCAGTAGTACCCCGGGCTTGAACACCGGGGAGCTGTTTTTT. Together with reference TRBV19 and TRBJ2-2, the CDR3 gives the full variable domain: DGGITQSPKYLFRKEGQNVTLSCEQNLNHDAMYWYRQDPGQGLRLIYYSQIVNDFQKGDIAEGYSVSREKKESFPLTVTSAQKNPTAFYLCASSTPGLNTGELFFGEGSRLTVL.

The J gene is TRBJ2-5, the V gene TRBV14; D unresolved. Germline CDR1 reads SGHDN; CDR2 reads FVKESK. Trimming cost V 0 bases and J 4 bases, with 6 bases left between them. This CDR3 comprises 13 residues. As DNA, the CDR3 is TGTGCCAGCAGCCAAGAGCACCGAGAGACCCAGTACTTC. Its translation: CASSQEHRETQYF. The entire variable domain, with the rest obtained from reference TRBV14 and TRBJ2-5, is as follows: EAGVTQFPSHSVIEKGQTVTLRCDPISGHDNLYWYRRVMGKEIKFLLHFVKESKQDESGMPNNRFLAERTGGTYSTLKVQPAELEDSGVYFCASSQEHRETQYFGPGTRLLVL.

The rearrangement uses TRBV6-6 and TRBJ2-7; the D gene is possibly TRBD2 (6 bases). The V gene's germline CDR1 is MNHNY and CDR2 SVGAGI (reference sequence). The CDR3 contains 16 residues. Trimming shortened V by 3 bases and J by 0 bases, and 15 bases separated the two germline ends. DNA of the CDR3: TGTGCCAGCAGTTATGGTGGCGGGATCTCCTCCTACGAGCAGTACTTC. Its translation: CASSYGGGISSYEQYF.

The rearrangement links TRBV4-1 to TRBJ1-4; tentative D call: TRBD1 (5 bases). Germline-derived CDR1 and CDR2 are MGHRA and YSYEKL. Trimming took 0 bases from V and 8 from J, leaving 19 bases between them. The CDR3 consists of 17 residues. The CDR3 protein is CASSQDKQWQGEEKLFF. DNA for the CDR3: TGCGCCAGCAGCCAAGATAAACAATGGCAGGGCGAGGAAAAACTGTTTTTT.

The rearrangement uses TRBV5-6 and TRBJ2-7; D is undetermined. CDR3 size: 12 residues. V was cut by 5 bases and J by 1 base, with 7 bases left in between. Per the germline V gene, CDR1 is SGHDT and CDR2 is YYEEEE. The CDR3 sequence: CASRGSSYEQYF. CDR3 coding DNA: TGTGCCAGCAGAGGCAGTTCCTACGAGCAGTACTTC.

V and J are TRBV19 and TRBJ2-1, with TRBD1 matching over 7 bases. The CDR3 runs 14 residues. Germline V gives CDR1 LNHDA, CDR2 SQIVND (reference sequence). The V segment lost 4 bases and the J segment 0 bases; nucleotides outside the gene matches: 0. The chain's CDR3 is CASSTGGSYNEQFF. The CDR3 DNA sequence: TGTGCCAGTAGTACAGGGGGCTCCTACAATGAGCAGTTCTTC.

The CDR3 loop is CASSRDGRLRNIQYF. The CDR3 region has the DNA TGTGCCAGCAGTCGGGACGGGAGGTTAAGGAACATTCAGTACTTC. V and J are TRBV28 and TRBJ2-4; 7 bases fit TRBD2. Trimming removed 5 bases from V and 7 bases from J; junction bases left unmatched: 11. Germline lookup yields CDR1 MDHEN and CDR2 SYDVKM. The CDR3 sequence is 15 residues long.

This chain connects TRBV19 to TRBJ1-2, with 9 bases fitting TRBD1. Germline values: CDR1 LNHDA, CDR2 SQIVND (reference sequence). The V and J ends lost 1 base and 5 bases, in that order; junction bases with no gene match: 5. The length of the CDR3 is 15 residues. In DNA form, the CDR3 reads TGTGCCAGTAGTATAGGGGACAGGGCTCGATATGGCTACACCTTC. It is translated as CASSIGDRARYGYTF.

This clone was detected a few times. The rearrangement uses TRBV28 and TRBJ1-3; D is perhaps TRBD1 (5 bases). Per germline, CDR1 MDHEN and CDR2 SYDVKM. Between the trimmed V and J ends, which lost 3 bases and 4 bases, there was a span of 13 bases. The CDR3 runs 15 residues. CDR3 region: CASSLGGAGGNTIYF. For the CDR3, the DNA is TGTGCCAGCAGTTTGGGAGGGGCAGGGGGAAACACCATATATTTT.

The chain employs TRBV5-1 and TRBJ1-2; D unclear. In germline, CDR1 is SGHRS, CDR2 YFSETQ. V lost 4 bases and J lost 6, with 16 bases in between. This CDR3 contains 14 residues. CDR3 nucleotide sequence: TGCGCCAGCAGCCCGCGACCGCCGATGGATGGCTACACCTTC. This translates into CASSPRPPMDGYTF.